This paragraph covers one TCR beta chain sequence. Only in-frame clones appear in the TCRdb table, and some are missing; sequencing was by immunoSEQ multiplex PCR. The sample includes 30,000 to 40,000 clones, about nine tenths of them seen just once. The data belong to a study of blood T cell repertoires in COVID-19. Study-level background: Sample material is recorded as cDNA or gDNA derived from T cells, B-cell-depleted T cells, or PBMCs.

The CDR3 has 14 residues. V dropped 1 base and J dropped 4; count of bases not matched to a gene: 2. Germline CDR1 KGHDR, CDR2 SFDVKD. The chain links TRBV24-1 to TRBJ2-5; 7 bases match TRBD2. The sequence derives from a human donor in a cohort sampled during active COVID-19. Sequencing was performed on peripheral blood. The CDR3 nucleotides read TGTGCCACCAGTGATTTCAGGGAGGGAGAGACCCAGTACTTC. Amino acid sequence: CATSDFREGETQYF.